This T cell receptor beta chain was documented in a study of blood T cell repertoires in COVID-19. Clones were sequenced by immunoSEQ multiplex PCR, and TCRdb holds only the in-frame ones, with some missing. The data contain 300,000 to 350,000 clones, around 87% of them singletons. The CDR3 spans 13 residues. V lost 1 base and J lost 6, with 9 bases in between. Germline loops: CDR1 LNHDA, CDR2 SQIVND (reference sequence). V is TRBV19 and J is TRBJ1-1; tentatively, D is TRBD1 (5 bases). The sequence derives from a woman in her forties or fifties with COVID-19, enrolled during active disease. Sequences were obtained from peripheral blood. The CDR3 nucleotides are TGTGCCAGTAGTATAGGGGGGGTCGCTGAAGCTTTCTTT. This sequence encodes CASSIGGVAEAFF.